Below are 13 T cell receptor beta chains sequenced from a single sample in a study of blood T cells in healthy people across ages. Using a J-beta primer mix together with a sample-barcoded 5' primer, a second PCR was run for about 6 to 12 cycles. TCRdb reprocessed the 5' RACE reads via MiXCR and lists one record per CDR3 protein. The sample includes 850,000 to 950,000 distinct CDR3 sequences, more than 25% seen only once; the top ten take roughly 17%. Sequencing input: blood. Source of these receptors: a woman at least 80 years old in good health.

This rearrangement joins TRBV18 to TRBJ2-5; 9 positions agree with TRBD1. V was clipped by 5 bases and J by 5 bases; unmatched bases: 9. CDR3 length: 15 amino acids. CDR1 is KGHSH and CDR2 is LQKENI in the germline V gene. CDR3 DNA sequence: TGTGCCAGCTCATCGGGGACAGGGAGAATGGAGACCCAGTACTTC. Translated: CASSSGTGRMETQYF.

This clonotype has ten or more counts. The chain joins TRBV29-1 to TRBJ2-3; possibly TRBD2 for D (6 bases). CDR3 length equals 13 residues. Germline V gives CDR1 SQVTM, CDR2 ANQGSEA. V lost 4 bases, J lost 2 bases, and 10 bases lay in between. The CDR3 sequence is CSVGRGTTDTQYF. CDR3 nucleotide sequence: TGCAGCGTTGGCCGGGGGACCACAGATACGCAGTATTTT.

The rearrangement joins TRBV28 to TRBJ1-5; 7 bases fit TRBD1. Germline CDR1 is MDHEN and CDR2 is SYDVKM. V shed 6 bases and J 10 bases; nucleotides not matched to a gene: 18. The CDR3 runs 16 residues. CDR3 protein: CASSQGSGGWFGPQHF. The CDR3 nucleotides read TGTGCCAGCAGCCAAGGGTCAGGGGGTTGGTTTGGACCCCAGCATTTT.

This clonotype has just one count. A single base separates this from a much larger clone, so it may be a read error. J is TRBJ1-4 and V is TRBV7-2; possible D gene TRBD1, 6 bases. The CDR3 totals 17 residues. Looked up from germline, CDR1 is SGHTA and CDR2 is FQGNSA. The CDR3 is CVSSLGGHHATNEKLFF. Here the CDR3 DNA reads TGTGTCAGCAGCTTAGGGGGACACCATGCAACTAATGAAAAACTGTTTTTT.

This clonotype was seen ten or more times. V and J are TRBV20-1 and TRBJ2-7, with TRBD1 matching 9 bases. From germline, CDR1 is DFQATT and CDR2 SNEGSKA (reference sequence). Trimming took 7 bases from V and 6 from J; bases not matched to a gene: 10. The CDR3 covers 13 residues. This chain's CDR3 is CSEIVTGGGEQYF. The CDR3 DNA is TGCAGTGAGATCGTGACAGGGGGTGGCGAGCAGTACTTC.

This clonotype was recorded a few times. The chain links TRBV2 to TRBJ2-1; D is unresolved. The CDR3 is 14 amino acids. Germline V gene sequence: CDR1 SNHLY, CDR2 FYNNEI. V gave up 8 bases and J gave up 0 bases, with 11 bases separating them. The CDR3 protein is CASARSDSYNEQFF. In DNA, the CDR3 is TGTGCCAGCGCTCGCTCGGACTCCTACAATGAGCAGTTCTTC.

The gene calls are TRBV6-5 and TRBJ2-7, with a possible D match to TRBD1 (5 bases). Trimming removed 5 bases at V and 3 bases at J, with 14 bases between. This CDR3 has 14 amino acids. Germline CDR1 MNHEY, CDR2 SVGAGI. The CDR3, as DNA: TGTGCCAGCAGTAGAAGGGGCGTCTTCTACGAGCAGTACTTC. Its protein is CASSRRGVFYEQYF.

This chain joins TRBV6-1 and TRBJ2-1; 16 nucleotides align to TRBD2. The CDR3 extends over 20 amino acids. Germline CDR1 and CDR2: MNHNS and SASEGT. V trimming: 6 bases; J trimming: 3 bases; junction bases outside the gene matches: 14. The CDR3 nucleotides are TGTGCCAGCAGCCGAGGCGCTCCGGGACTAGCGGGGGGGGACTACAATGAGCAGTTCTTC. As protein: CASSRGAPGLAGGDYNEQFF.

This clonotype has at least ten counts. V gene TRBV29-1 combines with J gene TRBJ1-1; D remains unclear. The germline V gene encodes CDR1 SQVTM and CDR2 ANQGSEA. There are 13 residues in the CDR3. V gave up 2 bases and J gave up 2 bases, with 9 bases separating them. CDR3 sequence: CSVESQKNTEAFF. The CDR3 nucleotides read TGCAGCGTTGAATCCCAAAAAAACACTGAAGCTTTCTTT.

The chain couples TRBV20-1 to TRBJ1-5; the D gene is possibly TRBD1 (6 bases). There are 15 residues in the CDR3. V was trimmed by 6 bases and J by 4 bases, leaving 19 bases between them. The germline V gene has CDR1 DFQATT and CDR2 SNEGSKA (reference sequence). CDR3 DNA sequence: TGCAGTGCCACGGACGCAGGGGCGGGTAATCAGCCCCAGCATTTT. This codes for CSATDAGAGNQPQHF.

This clonotype was seen a few times. The chain joins TRBV12-3 or TRBV12-4 to TRBJ2-3; the match to TRBD2 covers 7 bases. V was pared by 3 bases and J by 4 bases, with 7 bases of the junction left unmatched. This CDR3 region has 15 residues. CDR3 sequence: CASSFSSGRADTQYF. The CDR3 nucleotides are TGTGCCAGCAGTTTCAGTAGCGGGCGCGCAGATACGCAGTATTTT.

Regarding this clonotype: A much larger clonotype is one base distant, so this may be a read error. CDR3 DNA: TGTGCCAGCAGCCAACTCGGGGGCGGCCGCAATGAGCAGTACTTC. This gives the protein CASSQLGGGRNEQYF. The chain combines TRBV7-9 with TRBJ2-7; D may be TRBD1 or TRBD2 (6 bases each). This CDR3 is 15 amino acids long. V gave up 5 bases and J gave up 7 bases, with 21 bases separating them. Germline CDR1 is SEHNR and CDR2 is FQNEAQ (reference sequence).

This clonotype was detected ten times or more. The chain combines TRBV29-1 with TRBJ2-5; unclear D gene. Per the germline V gene, CDR1 is SQVTM and CDR2 is ANQGSEA. This CDR3 comprises 11 residues. V was cut by 4 bases and J by 3 bases, with 6 bases left in between. This chain's CDR3 is CSVAWEETQYF. CDR3 in DNA: TGCAGCGTTGCGTGGGAAGAGACCCAGTACTTC. Variable domain in full (rest from reference TRBV29-1 and TRBJ2-5): SAVISQKPSRDICQRGTSLTIQCQVDSQVTMMFWYRQQPGQSLTLIATANQGSEATYESGFVIDKFPISRPNLTFSTLTVSNMSPEDSSIYLCSVAWEETQYFGPGTRLLVL.